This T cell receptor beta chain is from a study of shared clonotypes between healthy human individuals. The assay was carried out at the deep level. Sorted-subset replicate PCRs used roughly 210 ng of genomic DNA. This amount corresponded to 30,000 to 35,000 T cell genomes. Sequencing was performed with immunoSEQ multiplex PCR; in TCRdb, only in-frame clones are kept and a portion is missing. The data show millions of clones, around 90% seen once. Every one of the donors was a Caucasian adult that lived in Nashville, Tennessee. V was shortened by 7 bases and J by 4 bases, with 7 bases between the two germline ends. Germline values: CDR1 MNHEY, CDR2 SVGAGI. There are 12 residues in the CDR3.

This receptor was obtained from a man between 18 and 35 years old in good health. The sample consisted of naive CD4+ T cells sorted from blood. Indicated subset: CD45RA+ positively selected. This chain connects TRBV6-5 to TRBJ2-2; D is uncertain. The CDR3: CASIEATGELFF. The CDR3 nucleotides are TGTGCCAGCATCGAGGCCACCGGGGAGCTGTTTTTT.